Presented here are 16 T cell receptor beta chains from one specimen sequenced in a study of CD8 T cells in ankylosing spondylitis. Whole-study findings and limits: Roughly 8 highly homologous variants made up a TCR beta motif that seemed to typify ankylosing spondylitis blood.

These receptors have no known antigen. Using its own MiXCR run on the 5' RACE reads, TCRdb lists one record per CDR3 protein. The table lists around 770,000 distinct CDR3 sequences, about 12% of them singletons. The sample consisted of blood, either unsorted or a sorted T cell fraction (not recorded which). Receptors originate from a male donor with ankylosing spondylitis.

The chain employs TRBV4-3 and TRBJ2-3, with D uncertain. This CDR3 region has 14 residues. Germline loops: CDR1 LGHNA, CDR2 YSLEER. V lost 2 bases to trimming and J lost 1 base, with 7 bases between them. This CDR3 is CASSQSFRTDTQYF. DNA for the CDR3: TGCGCCAGCAGCCAATCCTTCCGCACAGATACGCAGTATTTT.

This clonotype came up many times. The chain joins TRBV29-1 to TRBJ2-1, with 10 bases aligning to TRBD2. Germline trimming cut 4 bases from V and 7 bases from J; bases unmatched to any gene: 7. Germline V gene data show CDR1 as SQVTM and CDR2 as ANQGSEA. The CDR3 consists of 14 residues. The CDR3 protein is CSVGASGSLNEQFF. For the CDR3, the DNA is TGCAGCGTTGGAGCTAGCGGGAGTTTAAATGAGCAGTTCTTC.

The CDR3 DNA is TGTGCCAGCAGCCAAGATCTCTGGGGTCAAAACATTCAGTACTTC. This translates into CASSQDLWGQNIQYF. The chain carries TRBV4-2 and TRBJ2-4; D is ambiguous. Germline lookup yields CDR1 LGHNA and CDR2 YNFKEQ. V dropped 0 bases and J dropped 5 bases, with 11 bases sitting between them. The CDR3 length is 15 residues.

This clonotype was observed a few times. The chain carries TRBV18 and TRBJ1-1, with a possible D match to TRBD1 (5 bases). V lost 2 bases and J 8 bases, leaving 12 bases between the germline ends. Germline values: CDR1 KGHSH, CDR2 LQKENI. The CDR3 covers 13 residues. The CDR3 sequence: CASSPWEGQEAFF. The CDR3 nucleotides are TGTGCCAGCTCACCATGGGAGGGGCAGGAAGCTTTCTTT.

This clonotype was found a few times. V and J are TRBV11-3 and TRBJ2-2; D unresolved. The CDR3 covers 13 residues. Germline loops: CDR1 SGHNT, CDR2 YENEEA. With 5 bases removed from V and 9 bases from J, the gap between germline ends came to 13 bases. CDR3 protein: CASSPSTGRELFF. CDR3 bases: TGTGCCAGCAGCCCCTCGACCGGCCGGGAGCTGTTTTTT.

This clonotype was seen at least ten times. The CDR3 nucleotides read TGTGCCAGCAGTTTGGGTCATTCACCCCTCCACTTT. Protein: CASSLGHSPLHF. The V call is TRBV28, the J call TRBJ1-6, with unresolved D. There are 12 residues in the CDR3. CDR1 and CDR2 (germline): MDHEN, SYDVKM. V lost 3 bases and J 8 bases, leaving 5 bases between the germline ends.

This clonotype was observed at least ten times. J is TRBJ2-5 and V is TRBV4-2; D perhaps matches TRBD1 (5 bases). There are 14 residues in the CDR3. Trimming shortened V by 1 base and J by 4 bases, and 10 bases separated the two germline ends. CDR1 and CDR2 (germline): LGHNA, YNFKEQ. CDR3 bases: TGTGCCAGCAGCCAAGGGGGCCGTGGAGAGACCCAGTACTTC. This translates into CASSQGGRGETQYF.

This clonotype showed up just a few times. This rearrangement joins TRBV20-1 to TRBJ2-7; 9 bases line up with TRBD1. This CDR3 has 15 residues. Germline CDR1 and CDR2: DFQATT and SNEGSKA (reference sequence). The J segment lost 5 bases and the V segment lost 6 bases, leaving 14 bases of the junction unmatched. The CDR3, as DNA: TGCAGTGCAGATCCGGGACAGGGATCTCGGAACGAGCAGTACTTC. As protein: CSADPGQGSRNEQYF.

A few counts support this clonotype. V usage is TRBV4-3 and J usage is TRBJ2-7, with D possibly matching TRBD2 (5 bases). Germline V gene data show CDR1 as LGHNA and CDR2 as YSLEER. The CDR3 extends over 14 amino acids. Trimming left V 0 bases short and J 6 bases short, with 12 bases between. CDR3 in amino acids: CASSQDPRLSEQYF. The CDR3, as DNA: TGCGCCAGCAGCCAAGACCCTAGACTATCCGAGCAGTACTTC.

This clonotype was recorded at least ten times. The V gene is TRBV29-1, the J gene TRBJ2-5, with TRBD1 as a possible D gene (5 bases). CDR1 and CDR2 from the germline V gene are SQVTM and ANQGSEA. CDR3 length: 14 residues. V gave up 3 bases and J gave up 0 bases, with 11 bases separating them. CDR3 coding DNA: TGCAGCGTTGACTCAGGGTGGTACCAAGAGACCCAGTACTTC. As protein: CSVDSGWYQETQYF.

The table lists this clonotype with a count of one. This rearrangement joins TRBV7-8 to TRBJ1-4; D is unresolved. This CDR3 comprises 14 residues. Trimming stripped 4 bases from V and 3 bases from J, with 9 bases between. Germline CDR1 and CDR2: SGHVS and FQNEAQ. CDR3 coding DNA: TGTGCCAGCAGCTCGAGGCACTCTAATGAAAAACTGTTTTTT. Translated: CASSSRHSNEKLFF.

CDR3 in amino acids: CASSLSLPTSGDNEQFF. CDR3 in DNA: TGTGCCAGCAGTTTATCCCTCCCGACTAGCGGCGACAATGAGCAGTTCTTC. The V gene is TRBV28, the J gene TRBJ2-1, with 9 nucleotides matching TRBD2. V was clipped by 1 base and J by 5 bases; unmatched bases: 9. This CDR3 contains 17 residues. CDR1 MDHEN and CDR2 SYDVKM come from the germline V gene.

This clonotype came up many times. The chain has TRBV20-1 and TRBJ1-1; 9 positions match TRBD1. The CDR3 is 16 amino acids. With 0 bases clipped from V and 4 bases from J, the junction kept 9 bases outside the gene matches. Germline CDR1 DFQATT, CDR2 SNEGSKA (reference sequence). The CDR3 DNA sequence: TGCAGTGCTAGAGATACCCCGGACAGGGGTGGCACTGAAGCTTTCTTT. Its protein is CSARDTPDRGGTEAFF.

The chain links TRBV7-8 to TRBJ2-1, with D unresolved. Germline CDR1 SGHVS, CDR2 FQNEAQ. The V end lost 3 bases, the J end lost 6 bases, and 15 bases lay between the germline ends. The CDR3 covers 15 residues. CDR3 in DNA: TGTGCCAGCAGCTTTAATTTAGCCAGGAGCAATGAGCAGTTCTTC. Encoded protein: CASSFNLARSNEQFF.

The J gene is TRBJ1-6, the V gene TRBV20-1; D uncertain. Trimming left V 0 bases short and J 14 bases short, with 17 bases between. Looked up from germline, CDR1 is DFQATT and CDR2 is SNEGSKA (reference sequence). The CDR3 covers 14 residues. CDR3 loop: CSAREPGSLHTLHF. As DNA, the CDR3 is TGCAGTGCTAGAGAACCGGGATCATTGCATACCCTCCACTTT.

This clonotype was detected ten times or more. The rearrangement joins TRBV7-2 to TRBJ1-2; D is possibly TRBD1 (5 bases). The germline V gene has CDR1 SGHTA and CDR2 FQGNSA. The CDR3 runs 12 residues. The CDR3 DNA follows: TGTCTCAGCGCAGGGTCTGGCTATGGCTACACCTTC. This codes for CLSAGSGYGYTF.